This T cell receptor (beta chain) was identified during a study of regulatory T cells in long-lasting Graves disease. Time point noted: newly diagnosed GD, antithyroid drugs for less than 3 months. RNA extracted from PBMCs served as the sequencing template. This clonotype was seen ten or more times. Arm-PCR of CDR3 regions and iRepertoire HTBI primers were the basis on which TCR beta libraries were built. One entry per CDR3 protein results from TCRdb running MiXCR on the multiplex PCR reads. The top ten hold 14% of the sample, which has 250,000 to 300,000 distinct CDR3 sequences, 15% to 20% seen once. Trimming stripped 4 bases from V and 5 bases from J, with 11 bases between. Germline V CDR1 and CDR2: SEHNR, FQNEAQ (reference sequence). The CDR3 loop spans 13 amino acids. These data are also associated with another study on T cells in Graves' hyperthyroidism and ophthalmopathy.

The chain employs TRBV7-9 and TRBJ2-5; D call uncertain. This receptor was identified in a woman in her 30s with Graves disease. Sequences were derived from peripheral blood mononuclear cells (PBMCs), sampled at new diagnosis, from a patient treated with antithyroid drugs. CDR3 nucleotide sequence: TGTGCCAGCAGCTCTTGGCAGGAGGAGACCCAGTACTTC. Its translation: CASSSWQEETQYF. The variable domain in full, completed from reference TRBV7-9 and TRBJ2-5, reads DTGVSQNPRHKITKRGQNVTFRCDPISEHNRLYWYRQTLGQGPEFLTYFQNEAQLEKSRLLSDRFSAERPKGSFSTLEIQRTEQGDSAMYLCASSSWQEETQYFGPGTRLLVL.